Listed below are T cell receptor beta chains from one sample, sequenced in a study of blood T cell dynamics during melanoma immunotherapy. Sequencing was performed with immunoSEQ multiplex PCR; in TCRdb, only in-frame clones are kept and a portion is missing. The table records over 6,500 clones, over 60% of them present only once. Here the sequenced sample was blood, taken from a patient treated with checkpoint blockade. These receptors were obtained from a human donor with melanoma. The CDR3 runs from the conserved cysteine through the conserved F or W. D genes are given only for firm matches. The listing skips clone size in some rows; elsewhere it reads once, few, many or a size class.

clone_size d_call j_call v_call cdr3_aa cdr3_nt
- - TRBJ1-5 TRBV7-2 CASSLYSHSNQPQHF TGTGCCAGCAGCTTATACAGCCATAGCAATCAGCCCCAGCATTTT
- TRBD1 TRBJ1-2 TRBV7-2 CASSSTGGANYGYTF TGTGCCAGCAGCTCTACAGGGGGAGCTAACTATGGCTACACCTTC
- - TRBJ2-7 TRBV5-1 CASSLGDREQYF TGCGCCAGCAGCTTGGGAGACAGGGAGCAGTACTTC
- - TRBJ1-6 TRBV2 CASSVGQGPHNSPLHF TGTGCCAGCAGTGTTGGGCAGGGGCCCCATAATTCACCCCTCCACTTT
- TRBD2 TRBJ2-5 TRBV7-8 CASSLRVRAGGTQETQYF TGTGCCAGCAGCTTAAGGGTTCGGGCGGGAGGCACCCAAGAGACCCAGTACTTC
- TRBD1 TRBJ2-7 TRBV6-1 CASSSIGTGQNEQYF TGTGCCAGCTCGTCCATCGGGACAGGCCAAAACGAGCAGTACTTC
- TRBD2 TRBJ2-5 TRBV19 CASRGLAGGVETQYF TGTGCCAGTAGGGGACTAGCGGGAGGAGTAGAGACCCAGTACTTC
- - TRBJ2-1 TRBV19 CASKQEGGDSYNEQFF TGTGCCAGTAAACAAGAAGGCGGGGACTCCTACAATGAGCAGTTCTTC
- - TRBJ1-1 TRBV19 CASTPSGWNTEAFF TGTGCCAGTACCCCATCTGGGTGGAACACTGAAGCTTTCTTT
- - TRBJ2-1 TRBV18 CASSPPRTQGGNEQFF TGTGCCAGCTCACCACCAAGGACCCAGGGGGGCAATGAGCAGTTCTTC
- - TRBJ1-1 TRBV6-5 CASSSSLMNTEAFF TGTGCCAGCAGTTCATCGCTTATGAACACTGAAGCTTTCTTT
- - TRBJ1-3 TRBV9 CASSVEGIGNTIYF TGTGCCAGCAGCGTAGAAGGTATTGGAAACACCATATATTTT
- - TRBJ1-1 TRBV18 CASSPQGSGANTEAFF TGTGCCAGCTCACCACAGGGGAGCGGTGCGAACACTGAAGCTTTCTTT
- - TRBJ2-7 TRBV25-1 CASSARAAYEQYF TGTGCCAGCAGTGCCCGGGCGGCCTACGAGCAGTACTTC
- - TRBJ1-2 TRBV5-1 CASSQGANYGYTF TGCGCCAGCAGCCAAGGTGCTAACTATGGCTACACCTTC
few TRBD2 TRBJ2-1 TRBV6-5 CASNGGLAENEQFF TGTGCCAGCAACGGCGGGCTAGCGGAGAATGAGCAGTTCTTC
once - TRBJ2-7 TRBV10-3 CAIRPQGIRYEQYF TGTGCCATCAGGCCACAGGGAATAAGATACGAGCAGTACTTC
- TRBD1 TRBJ1-5 TRBV6-5 CASSTGVQPQHF TGTGCCAGCAGTACAGGGGTGCAGCCCCAGCATTTT
once TRBD1 TRBJ1-1 TRBV7-2 CASSFRTGDPEAFF TGTGCCAGCAGCTTCCGGACAGGGGATCCTGAAGCTTTCTTT
- - TRBJ1-3 TRBV7-2 CASSSSRGSSGNTIYF TGTGCCAGCAGCTCGAGTCGAGGCTCATCTGGAAACACCATATATTTT
- - TRBJ1-1 TRBV11-2 CASSLHRTEAFF TGTGCCAGCAGCTTGCATCGCACTGAAGCTTTCTTT
- TRBD1 TRBJ1-2 TRBV6-5 CASSYSGTGQTYGYTF TGTGCCAGCAGTTACTCCGGGACAGGACAGACCTATGGCTACACCTTC
- TRBD1 TRBJ2-5 TRBV6-5 CASRSLGTGQETQYF TGTGCCAGCAGATCCCTTGGGACAGGACAAGAGACCCAGTACTTC
- - TRBJ2-1 TRBV2 CASSERGVNEQFF TGTGCCAGCAGTGAACGCGGGGTCAATGAGCAGTTCTTC